The source of this T cell receptor beta chain is a study of cytomegalovirus exposure and HLA in healthy donors. Data came from immunoSEQ multiplex PCR; TCRdb stores just in-frame clones and leaves some out. The sample lists about 74,000 clones, 94% occurring once. Study-wide findings and caveats: The study flagged some 180 TCR beta chains as cytomegalovirus-associated.

This CDR3 region has 15 residues. The germline V gene has CDR1 SGHTA and CDR2 FQGNSA. V lost 4 bases and J lost 1; bases outside the gene matches: 3. This clone showed up just once. Its specificity is not known. This receptor was obtained from a woman between 18 and 29 years old in good health and CMV-seropositive. The sample consisted of PBMCs. V and J are TRBV7-2 and TRBJ2-5; 10 nucleotides align to TRBD1. The CDR3 protein is CASSSGQGFQETQYF. Here the CDR3 DNA reads TGTGCCAGCAGCTCGGGACAGGGGTTCCAAGAGACCCAGTACTTC.